This T cell receptor beta chain was documented in a study of prognosis after radiotherapy for stage I lung cancer. For the study at large: Concurrent therapy was not administered with stereotactic body radiotherapy to any patient.

The junction had 8 bases not matched to a gene; V was cut back by 3 bases and J by 5 bases. In germline, CDR1 is DFQATT, CDR2 SNEGSKA (reference sequence). This CDR3 is 14 amino acids long. This clonotype was detected many times. Amplification of TCR beta CDR3 from genomic DNA used two-round multiplex PCR. Specific primers for each TRBV and TRBJ gene were what first-round PCR used. Each CDR3 protein is one row after TCRdb ran MiXCR on the multiplex PCR reads. The table includes 15,000 to 20,000 distinct CDR3 sequences, around 30% detected once. This chain joins TRBV20-1 and TRBJ2-7; TRBD2 matches 9 bases. Sequenced material: PBMCs, taken before or after stereotactic body radiation therapy (not recorded which). The source of this sequence is a donor older than 45 with non-small cell lung cancer. CDR3 residues: CSASTGASGNEQYF. The CDR3 bases are TGCAGTGCTAGCACCGGGGCTAGCGGGAACGAGCAGTACTTC.